A single sample gave rise to the 32 T cell receptor beta chains below, sequenced in a study of blood T cell repertoires in COVID-19. Libraries were prepared by immunoSEQ multiplex PCR; TCRdb keeps only in-frame clonotypes and omits some of them. The data show about 75,000 clones, with 79% seen just once and approximately 5% held by the top ten. The sequenced material came from peripheral blood. Receptor source: an elderly woman with active or convalescent COVID-19.

The chain uses TRBV14 and TRBJ1-2, with TRBD1 matching over 7 bases. CDR3 length equals 14 residues. J was trimmed by 7 bases and V by 2 bases; bases with no gene match: 7. Germline V gives CDR1 SGHDN, CDR2 FVKESK. CDR3 region: CASSQWAGGAGYTF. In DNA, the CDR3 is TGTGCCAGCAGCCAATGGGCAGGGGGTGCTGGCTACACCTTC.

The chain couples TRBV9 to TRBJ2-1; TRBD2 agrees at 9 bases. Germline loops: CDR1 SGDLS, CDR2 YYNGEE. The V segment lost 0 bases and the J segment 5 bases; nucleotides outside the gene matches: 18. The CDR3 covers 20 residues. Written as DNA, the CDR3 is TGTGCCAGCAGCGTAGCGGCGGGGGGGCCGAACCATAGACTGAACAATGAGCAGTTCTTC. As protein: CASSVAAGGPNHRLNNEQFF.

The CDR3 spells CASSPMTGTEAFF. The DNA for the CDR3 is TGTGCCAGCAGCCCCATGACTGGAACTGAAGCTTTCTTT. The chain uses TRBV7-9 and TRBJ1-1; D not resolved. V was shortened by 5 bases and J by 5 bases, with 12 bases between the two germline ends. CDR3 length equals 13 residues. Germline-derived CDR1 and CDR2 are SEHNR and FQNEAQ (reference sequence).

The rearrangement uses TRBV19 and TRBJ2-2, with 13 bases matching TRBD2. The V segment lost 3 bases and the J segment 9 bases; nucleotides outside the gene matches: 7. This CDR3 is 16 amino acids long. Germline lookup yields CDR1 LNHDA and CDR2 SQIVND (reference sequence). CDR3 sequence (DNA): TGTGCCAGTAGTATGGGACTAGCGGGGAGGGGCCGGGAGCTGTTTTTT. Translated, it gives CASSMGLAGRGRELFF.

The chain links TRBV4-1 to TRBJ2-7; no clear D gene. Trimming left V 1 base short and J 0 bases short, with 16 bases between. CDR1 is MGHRA, CDR2 YSYEKL, per germline. The length of the CDR3 is 17 residues. The CDR3 coding sequence is TGCGCCAGCAGCCAAGTGACTCCCTTAAAATCCTCCTACGAGCAGTACTTC. Translation: CASSQVTPLKSSYEQYF.

This chain joins TRBV6-2 or TRBV6-3 and TRBJ2-7, with TRBD2 matching over 10 bases. The trim removed 4 bases at V and 3 bases at J, leaving 0 bases unmatched. This CDR3 region has 13 residues. Germline V gene sequence: CDR1 MNHEY, CDR2 SVGEGT. The CDR3 loop is CASSSSGGYEQYF. The CDR3 bases are TGTGCCAGCAGTTCTAGCGGGGGCTACGAGCAGTACTTC.

The J gene is TRBJ2-5, the V gene TRBV7-9, with D possibly matching TRBD2 (9 bases). Germline CDR1 is SEHNR and CDR2 is FQNEAQ (reference sequence). There are 17 residues in the CDR3. V was clipped by 5 bases and J by 1 base, with 20 bases between them. CDR3 residues: CASSVGTSRGPQETQYF. The DNA for the CDR3 is TGTGCCAGCAGCGTCGGGACTAGCAGGGGGCCCCAAGAGACCCAGTACTTC.

V gene TRBV9 combines with J gene TRBJ2-7, with 9 bases fitting TRBD2. CDR1 and CDR2 from the germline V gene are SGDLS and YYNGEE. Unmatched junction bases numbered 13, after V lost 3 bases and J lost 6 bases. CDR3 size: 16 residues. In DNA form, the CDR3 reads TGTGCCAGCAGCGCCTGGGGGCGGGAGGGCCGGTCCGAGCAGTACTTC. This sequence encodes CASSAWGREGRSEQYF.

Comments on this clone: This CDR3 is also generated by other DNA sequences in the sample. The rearrangement uses TRBV5-5 and TRBJ2-2; weak D call: TRBD2 (6 bases). V gave up 0 bases and J gave up 8 bases, with 11 bases separating them. This CDR3 has 14 residues. Germline V gene sequence: CDR1 SGHKS, CDR2 YYEKEE (reference sequence). CDR3 residues: CASSLGRGFGELFF. The CDR3 DNA reads TGTGCCAGCAGCTTGGGTCGGGGGTTTGGGGAGCTGTTTTTT.

This clone was counted a single time. The V and J genes are TRBV27 and TRBJ2-5; D possibly corresponds to TRBD2 (5 bases). Trimming shortened V by 4 bases and J by 5 bases, and 11 bases separated the two germline ends. The CDR3 extends over 13 amino acids. The germline CDR1 and CDR2 sequences are MNHEY and SMNVEV (reference sequence). The CDR3 sequence: CASSSPSGETQYF. The CDR3 DNA is TGTGCCAGCAGTTCCCCCTCGGGGGAGACCCAGTACTTC.

This sequence joins TRBV12-3 or TRBV12-4 and TRBJ2-1; TRBD2 matches 7 bases. With V trimmed by 2 bases and J by 9 bases, 4 bases remained unmatched. The length of the CDR3 is 13 residues. CDR3: CASSLFWGGEQFF. CDR3 sequence (DNA): TGTGCCAGCAGTTTATTTTGGGGGGGTGAGCAGTTCTTC.

The chain recombines TRBV19 with TRBJ1-2; 7 bases map to TRBD1. Germline V gene data show CDR1 as LNHDA and CDR2 as SQIVND (reference sequence). V shed 5 bases and J 6 bases; nucleotides not matched to a gene: 6. This CDR3 spans 13 amino acids. DNA of the CDR3: TGTGCCAGTAGTCATGACAGGGCGGATGGCTACACCTTC. Its translation is CASSHDRADGYTF.

J is TRBJ1-4 and V is TRBV3-1 (or the pseudogene TRBV3-2), with TRBD1 matching 10 bases. The germline V gene encodes CDR1 LGHDT and CDR2 YNNKEL (reference sequence). This CDR3 spans 15 amino acids. Trimming at V came to 2 bases and at J to 8 bases, leaving 5 bases not matched to a gene. CDR3 amino acids: CASSQRTGGYEKLFF. The CDR3 nucleotides are TGTGCCAGCAGCCAAAGGACAGGGGGATACGAAAAACTGTTTTTT.

The J gene is TRBJ2-5, the V gene TRBV27; 7 bases are a match to TRBD2. The V gene's germline CDR1 is MNHEY and CDR2 SMNVEV (reference sequence). This CDR3 spans 14 amino acids. Trimming took 6 bases from V and 5 from J; bases not matched to a gene: 9. The CDR3 region is CASSPRGTGETQYF. The CDR3 DNA reads TGTGCCAGCAGCCCGCGGGGGACGGGGGAGACCCAGTACTTC.

V usage is TRBV19 and J usage is TRBJ1-2; D perhaps matches TRBD1 (5 bases). Germline assignment: CDR1 LNHDA and CDR2 SQIVND (reference sequence). CDR3 size: 15 residues. V gave up 9 bases and J gave up 6 bases, with 23 bases separating them. The CDR3 coding sequence is TGTGCCAGCAACTCTCCGGGACTCACAAAAGATGGCTACACCTTC. Translating gives CASNSPGLTKDGYTF.

The rearrangement joins TRBV5-1 to TRBJ1-2; 9 nucleotides match TRBD1. Germline V gene lookup returns CDR1 SGHRS and CDR2 YFSETQ. The J segment lost 5 bases and the V segment lost 1 base, leaving 6 bases of the junction unmatched. CDR3 length: 15 amino acids. The CDR3: CASSLYSGTGYGYTF. Written as DNA, the CDR3 is TGCGCCAGCAGCTTGTATTCCGGGACAGGGTATGGCTACACCTTC.

V and J are TRBV7-3 and TRBJ2-7, with 7 bases that match TRBD1. V was pared by 5 bases and J by 3 bases, with 7 bases of the junction left unmatched. The CDR3 totals 14 residues. Germline V gene data show CDR1 as SGHTA and CDR2 as FQGTGA. The CDR3 coding sequence is TGTGCCAGCAGCCCAGGGGGATTGAGCTACGAGCAGTACTTC. This codes for CASSPGGLSYEQYF.

This clone came up a few times. One end of the junction does not line up with germline, which may come from a read error. The V gene is TRBV19, the J gene TRBJ1-2, with D possibly being TRBD1 (6 bases). The germline V gene encodes CDR1 LNHDA and CDR2 SQIVND (reference sequence). This CDR3 has 14 amino acids. As DNA, the CDR3 is TGTGCCAGTAGCAAGGAGAGGGACAACTACGGCTACACCTTC. Amino acid sequence: CASSKERDNYGYTF.

The V call is TRBV24-1, the J call TRBJ2-2; D is possibly TRBD1 (6 bases). Germline loops: CDR1 KGHDR, CDR2 SFDVKD. V was clipped by 2 bases and J by 5 bases, with 8 bases between them. This CDR3 has 14 residues. The CDR3 nucleotides read TGTGCCACCAGTGATTACAGGGCGACCGGGGAGCTGTTTTTT. It specifies CATSDYRATGELFF.

The J gene is TRBJ1-5, the V gene TRBV20-1, with D possibly matching TRBD1 (6 bases). CDR1 DFQATT and CDR2 SNEGSKA come from the germline V gene (reference sequence). Deletions cut 8 bases from V and 14 bases from J, with 10 bases between. This CDR3 is built from 8 residues. CDR3 sequence reads: CSTRTEHF. CDR3 coding DNA: TGCAGTACCCGGACAGAGCATTTT.

The chain is built from TRBV28 and TRBJ2-1, with TRBD2 identical over 7 bases. This CDR3 has 15 amino acids. The germline V gene has CDR1 MDHEN and CDR2 SYDVKM. Losses at the gene ends were 4 bases for V and 3 bases for J; bases not matched to a gene: 6. The CDR3 coding sequence is TGTGCCAGCAGTTCACCCGGGACTAACTACAATGAGCAGTTCTTC. The encoded protein is CASSSPGTNYNEQFF.

This rearrangement joins TRBV5-1 to TRBJ1-2, with D possibly TRBD1 on 6 matching bases. CDR1 is SGHRS and CDR2 is YFSETQ in the germline V gene. Between the trimmed V and J ends, which lost 0 bases and 10 bases, there was a span of 10 bases. This CDR3 spans 12 amino acids. The CDR3 DNA is TGCGCCAGCAGCTTGGAGGGGGGGGTCTACACCTTC. It encodes CASSLEGGVYTF. Drawing the rest from reference TRBV5-1 and TRBJ1-2, the complete variable domain is KAGVTQTPRYLIKTRGQQVTLSCSPISGHRSVSWYQQTPGQGLQFLFEYFSETQRNKGNFPGRFSGRQFSNSRSEMNVSTLELGDSALYLCASSLEGGVYTFGSGTRLTVV.

V is TRBV9 and J is TRBJ2-1, with TRBD2 as a possible D gene (5 bases). The CDR3 is 16 amino acids. V lost 0 bases, J lost 1 base, and 11 bases lay in between. Germline assignment: CDR1 SGDLS and CDR2 YYNGEE. The CDR3 region has the DNA TGTGCCAGCAGCGTAGGGGTGTGGGAGTCCTACAATGAGCAGTTCTTC. Translated: CASSVGVWESYNEQFF.

The chain combines TRBV18 with TRBJ2-3; TRBD2 agrees at 7 bases. The CDR3 totals 16 residues. The ends lost 2 bases at V and 0 bases at J; junction bases unmatched: 5. The V gene's germline CDR1 is KGHSH and CDR2 LQKENI. CDR3 nucleotides: TGTGCCAGCTCACCAATTAGCGGGTCTAGCACAGATACGCAGTATTTT. Amino acid sequence: CASSPISGSSTDTQYF.

V gene TRBV19 combines with J gene TRBJ1-2; D is possibly TRBD1 (5 bases). CDR1 is LNHDA and CDR2 is SQIVND in the germline V gene (reference sequence). Trimming left V 8 bases short and J 8 bases short, with 15 bases between. This CDR3 is built from 12 residues. The CDR3 protein is CASLMGGGGYTF. CDR3 nucleotides: TGTGCCAGTCTCATGGGGGGAGGCGGCTACACCTTC.

The rearrangement uses TRBV20-1 and TRBJ1-1; D may be TRBD1 (5 bases). Trimming removed 8 bases at V and 11 bases at J, with 18 bases between. The CDR3 runs 11 residues. The V gene's germline CDR1 is DFQATT and CDR2 SNEGSKA (reference sequence). For the CDR3, the DNA is TGCAGTCGACAGAGCCCCTCTGGGGCTTTCTTT. Residues: CSRQSPSGAFF.

The rearrangement links TRBV28 to TRBJ2-3; the D gene is possibly TRBD2 (7 bases). The CDR3 spans 23 residues. Germline lookup yields CDR1 MDHEN and CDR2 SYDVKM. Between the trimmed V and J ends, which lost 3 bases and 1 base, there was a span of 35 bases. In nucleotides, the CDR3 is TGTGCCAGCAGTTTTCCCATAACAGGGACCTTTGGGGGGGGCGGTTTGCGCACAGATACGCAGTATTTT. Translation: CASSFPITGTFGGGGLRTDTQYF.

The J gene is TRBJ1-1, the V gene TRBV7-2, with TRBD1 identical over 7 bases. The V and J ends lost 5 bases and 7 bases, in that order; junction bases with no gene match: 7. CDR3 length: 13 amino acids. CDR1 and CDR2 from the germline V gene are SGHTA and FQGNSA. This CDR3 is CASSIRGQLEAFF. The CDR3 DNA sequence: TGTGCCAGCAGCATAAGGGGGCAGCTTGAAGCTTTCTTT. Full variable domain (missing parts from reference TRBV7-2 and TRBJ1-1): GAGVSQSPSNKVTEKGKDVELRCDPISGHTALYWYRQSLGQGLEFLIYFQGNSAPDKSGLPSDRFSAERTGGSVSTLTIQRTQQEDSAVYLCASSIRGQLEAFFGQGTRLTVV.

In this sample, this clone is medium-sized. The V gene is TRBV6-6, the J gene TRBJ2-7, with D possibly matching TRBD2 (6 bases). The CDR3 totals 15 residues. The V gene lost 7 bases and the J gene lost 2 bases, with 18 bases spanning the gap. Germline V gene data show CDR1 as MNHNY and CDR2 as SVGAGI (reference sequence). The CDR3 bases are TGTGCCAGCAATCCCTGGGGGACGGGAGCCTACGAGCAGTACTTC. Protein: CASNPWGTGAYEQYF.

The gene calls are TRBV5-4 and TRBJ1-1; the D is unclear. V was pared by 2 bases and J by 5 bases, with 7 bases between. Germline-derived CDR1 and CDR2 are SGHNT and YYREEE (reference sequence). The CDR3 has 12 residues. The CDR3 loop reads CASSFTGTEAFF. The CDR3 DNA is TGTGCCAGCAGCTTCACCGGGACTGAAGCTTTCTTT.

J is TRBJ1-3 and V is TRBV6-5, with 9 nucleotides matching TRBD1. This CDR3 contains 15 residues. Germline CDR1 and CDR2: MNHEY and SVGAGI. V gave up 5 bases and J gave up 2 bases; unmatched junction bases: 4. CDR3 in DNA: TGTGCCAGCAGTCGACAGGGGGGGACTGGAAACACCATATATTTT. Translating it yields CASSRQGGTGNTIYF.

CDR3 amino acids: CASSFTRDQPQHF. CDR3 nucleotides: TGTGCCAGCAGCTTTACCAGGGATCAGCCCCAGCATTTT. The rearrangement uses TRBV5-6 and TRBJ1-5; a weak D match, TRBD1 (5 bases). The V end was cut by 2 bases, the J end by 5 bases, with 8 bases between. The length of the CDR3 is 13 residues. CDR1 SGHDT and CDR2 YYEEEE come from the germline V gene. Supplemented by reference TRBV5-6 and TRBJ1-5, the full variable domain reads DAGVTQSPTHLIKTRGQQVTLRCSPKSGHDTVSWYQQALGQGPQFIFQYYEEEERQRGNFPDRFSGHQFPNYSSELNVNALLLGDSALYLCASSFTRDQPQHFGDGTRLSIL.